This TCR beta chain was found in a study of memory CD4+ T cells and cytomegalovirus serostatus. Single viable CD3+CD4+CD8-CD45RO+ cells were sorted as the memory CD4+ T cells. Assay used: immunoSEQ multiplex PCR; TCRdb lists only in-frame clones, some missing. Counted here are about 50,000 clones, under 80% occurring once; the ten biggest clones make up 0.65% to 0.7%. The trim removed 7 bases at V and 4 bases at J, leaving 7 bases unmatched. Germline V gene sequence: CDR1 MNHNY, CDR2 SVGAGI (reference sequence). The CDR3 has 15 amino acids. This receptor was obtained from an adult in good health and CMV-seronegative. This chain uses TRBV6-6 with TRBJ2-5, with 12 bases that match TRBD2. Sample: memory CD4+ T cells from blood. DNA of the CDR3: TGTGCCAGCATCCCCCGACTAGCGGGAGCAGAGACCCAGTACTTC. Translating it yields CASIPRLAGAETQYF.